The 8 T cell receptor beta chains below come from one sample, sequenced in a study of T cells in women clearing cervical HPV infection. Here immunoSEQ multiplex PCR was the method, and the copy in TCRdb shows in-frame clones only, minus some. This table holds around 30,000 clones. Sequencing was carried out using blood buffy coat. The receptors were sampled from a woman aged 18 to 75 with a cervical HPV16 infection that either progressed to CIN3+ or cleared (not recorded which).

About this clone: The read ends 3 residues shy of where the CDR3 ends; the end is completed using the germline J gene. The chain recombines TRBV19 with TRBJ1-3, with 9 bases matching TRBD1. CDR3 length: 16 amino acids. Germline assignment: CDR1 LNHDA and CDR2 SQIVND (reference sequence). V shed 6 bases and J 3 bases; nucleotides not matched to a gene: 9. CDR3 DNA (partial): TGTGCCAGTAGCGGTTACAGGGGGCATAATGGAAACACC. Translated, it gives CASSGYRGHNGNT. The entire CDR3 protein is CASSGYRGHNGNTIYF.

Concerning this clone itself: The read comes to an end 3 residues before the CDR3 does, leaving the germline J gene to fill in the end. The chain joins TRBV5-4 to TRBJ2-5; D is unclear. CDR1 and CDR2 from the germline V gene are SGHNT and YYREEE (reference sequence). V lost 2 bases and J lost 3, with 11 bases in between. The CDR3 spans 14 residues. CDR3 sequence: CASSFTEAKETQYF. The CDR3 DNA, read in part, is TGTGCCAGCAGCTTCACAGAAGCAAAAGAGACC.

As for this clone: Coverage ceases 3 residues before the CDR3 finishes, and the germline J gene fills in the end. This chain connects TRBV20-1 to TRBJ2-1; a possible D gene is TRBD2 (5 bases). Germline values: CDR1 DFQATT, CDR2 SNEGSKA (reference sequence). Deletions cut 6 bases from V and 0 bases from J, with 21 bases between. This CDR3 has 17 amino acids. The DNA read from the CDR3 is TGCAGTGCAGATTCCCCGGACTTTCAATTCTCCTACAATGAG. Its translation: CSADSPDFQFSYNE. The whole CDR3 sequence reads CSADSPDFQFSYNEQFF.

Of note for this clone: The CDR3 extends 3 residues past the end of the read, so its final part is completed from the germline J gene. The chain is built from TRBV6-2 or TRBV6-3 and TRBJ1-5, with D perhaps matching TRBD1 (6 bases). This CDR3 spans 16 amino acids. Germline CDR1 MNHEY, CDR2 SVGEGT. Trimming pared 7 bases from V and 0 bases from J, leaving 16 bases between. The sequenced CDR3 bases are TGTGCCAGCACCCAAACCGGACAGTATAGCAATCAGCCC. Translating it yields CASTQTGQYSNQP. The full CDR3 sequence reads CASTQTGQYSNQPQHF.

Note on this clone: The read is 3 residues too short to cover the CDR3 end, so that end is filled in from the germline J gene. The J gene is TRBJ1-3, the V gene TRBV11-2; no clear D gene. Germline V gives CDR1 SGHAT, CDR2 FQNNGV. The V end was cut by 5 bases, the J end by 4 bases, with 15 bases between. This CDR3 has 15 amino acids. The covered CDR3 bases are TGTGCCAGCAGCCTTGTTGGGCAGGAGGGAAACACC. Amino acids: CASSLVGQEGNT. The full CDR3 protein reads CASSLVGQEGNTIYF.

Regarding this clone: Read coverage stops 3 residues before the CDR3 terminus; the germline J gene supplies the remainder. The chain recombines TRBV20-1 with TRBJ2-1; D might be TRBD2 (7 bases). The CDR3 has 17 amino acids. The V gene's germline CDR1 is DFQATT and CDR2 SNEGSKA (reference sequence). Trimming took off 3 bases at V and 8 bases at J, with 26 bases between the two ends. The sequenced part of the CDR3 DNA is TGCAGTGCTAGTGAGTGGGGGGGGCCGACTAGAGATCATGAG. Translated: CSASEWGGPTRDHE. The whole CDR3 sequence is CSASEWGGPTRDHEQFF.

As to this clone: The read is 3 residues too short to cover the CDR3 end, so that end is filled in from the germline J gene. The genes are TRBV19 and TRBJ1-1; 10 bases are a match to TRBD1. The germline gives CDR1 LNHDA, CDR2 SQIVND (reference sequence). V was pared by 3 bases and J by 5 bases, with 15 bases of the junction left unmatched. The CDR3 is 18 residues long. The chain's CDR3 is CASSIRTARDRGGTEAFF. CDR3 DNA, as far as it was read: TGTGCCAGTAGTATCCGAACCGCCCGGGACAGGGGAGGAACTGAA.

Remarks on this clone: The read finishes 3 residues shy of the CDR3 end, and the germline J gene is used to complete it. The chain couples TRBV6-2 or TRBV6-3 to TRBJ2-7; 8 nucleotides line up with TRBD2. CDR1 is MNHEY, CDR2 SVGEGT, per germline. V shed 5 bases, J shed 3 bases, and the junction held 9 bases outside the gene matches. CDR3 length equals 15 residues. CDR3 DNA (partial): TGTGCCAGCAGTCCCTTGCGGGAGGTAGTCTACGAG. It is translated as CASSPLREVVYE. The whole CDR3 protein reads CASSPLREVVYEQYF.